The 8 T cell receptor beta chains reported below all come from one sample, sequenced in a study of cytomegalovirus exposure and HLA in healthy donors. 60 Vbeta and 13 Jbeta primers were used in PCR. Profiled with immunoSEQ multiplex PCR; TCRdb holds only in-frame clones, not every one. Of approximately 110,000 clones listed, about 78% were seen once; the top ten hold approximately 8.2%. Sample: PBMCs. The origin of the receptors is a woman aged 40 to 50 in good health and CMV-seropositive.

V is TRBV7-3 and J is TRBJ1-6, with D perhaps TRBD1 (5 bases). V gave up 4 bases and J gave up 7 bases, with 14 bases separating them. The length of the CDR3 is 15 residues. Germline values: CDR1 SGHTA, CDR2 FQGTGA. CDR3 loop: CASSSQAGGNSPLHF. CDR3 in DNA: TGTGCCAGCAGCTCACAGGCTGGGGGGAATTCACCCCTCCACTTT.

The V gene is TRBV6-1, the J gene TRBJ1-1; D not certain. The ends were cut back, 2 bases at V and 5 bases at J, with 12 bases in the middle. The CDR3 is 14 amino acids. CDR1 and CDR2 (germline): MNHNS, SASEGT. In DNA, the CDR3 is TGTGCCAGCAGTGAATTTATCAGGTGGACTGAAGCTTTCTTT. This translates into CASSEFIRWTEAFF.

This chain uses TRBV7-2 with TRBJ1-2; TRBD1 aligns across 7 bases. The CDR3 runs to 16 residues. Germline V gene lookup returns CDR1 SGHTA and CDR2 FQGNSA. The ends lost 2 bases at V and 2 bases at J; junction bases unmatched: 8. As DNA, the CDR3 is TGTGCCAGCAGCTTAAGGGCGGGACAGCTAAACTATGGCTACACCTTC. Translated, it gives CASSLRAGQLNYGYTF.

The DNA for the CDR3 is TGTGCCAGTGGGGACAGAGACGATGGCTACACCTTC. Its translation: CASGDRDDGYTF. The chain has TRBV6-5 and TRBJ1-2; 7 bases align to TRBD1. The J segment lost 6 bases and the V segment lost 9 bases, leaving 7 bases of the junction unmatched. CDR1 MNHEY and CDR2 SVGAGI come from the germline V gene. The CDR3 is made up of 12 amino acids.

This chain uses TRBV21-1 with TRBJ1-5. TRBV21-1 has pseudogene status. There are 14 residues in the CDR3. This CDR3 is CASNLDGGYQPQHF. The CDR3, as DNA: TGTGCCAGCAATCTCGACGGAGGGTATCAGCCCCAGCATTTT.

The chain carries TRBV6-5 and TRBJ2-1; D is perhaps TRBD2 (6 bases). The CDR3 has 15 residues. The V end lost 2 bases, the J end lost 6 bases, and 14 bases lay between the germline ends. Germline values: CDR1 MNHEY, CDR2 SVGAGI. CDR3 DNA: TGTGCCAGCAGTTACCCGCTATTGGGAGGCAATGAGCAGTTCTTC. Translation: CASSYPLLGGNEQFF.

This chain connects TRBV6-5 to TRBJ1-6; TRBD1 matches 7 bases. CDR3 length: 14 residues. Germline assignment: CDR1 MNHEY and CDR2 SVGAGI. Trimming removed 4 bases from V and 8 bases from J; junction bases left unmatched: 5. CDR3 DNA sequence: TGTGCCAGCAGTTCAGTACAGGGGCATTCACCCCTCCACTTT. As protein: CASSSVQGHSPLHF.

The rearrangement links TRBV27 to TRBJ1-1; the match to TRBD1 covers 9 bases. J was trimmed by 3 bases and V by 2 bases; bases with no gene match: 4. Germline CDR1 and CDR2: MNHEY and SMNVEV (reference sequence). The CDR3 runs to 15 residues. CDR3 region: CASSLGTGWDTEAFF. The CDR3 nucleotides read TGTGCCAGCAGTTTAGGGACAGGGTGGGACACTGAAGCTTTCTTT.